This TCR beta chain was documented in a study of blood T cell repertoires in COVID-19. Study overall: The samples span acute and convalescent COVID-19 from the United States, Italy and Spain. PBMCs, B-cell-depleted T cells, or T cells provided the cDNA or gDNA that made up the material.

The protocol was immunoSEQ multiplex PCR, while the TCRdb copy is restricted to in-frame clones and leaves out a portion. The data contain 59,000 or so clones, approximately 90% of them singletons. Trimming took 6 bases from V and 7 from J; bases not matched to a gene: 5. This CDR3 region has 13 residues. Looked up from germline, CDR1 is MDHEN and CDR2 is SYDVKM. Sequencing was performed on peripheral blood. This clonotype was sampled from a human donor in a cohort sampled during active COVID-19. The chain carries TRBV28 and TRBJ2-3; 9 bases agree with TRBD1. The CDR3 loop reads CASSRQGGNTQYF. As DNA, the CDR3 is TGTGCCAGCAGCAGACAGGGGGGTAATACGCAGTATTTT.